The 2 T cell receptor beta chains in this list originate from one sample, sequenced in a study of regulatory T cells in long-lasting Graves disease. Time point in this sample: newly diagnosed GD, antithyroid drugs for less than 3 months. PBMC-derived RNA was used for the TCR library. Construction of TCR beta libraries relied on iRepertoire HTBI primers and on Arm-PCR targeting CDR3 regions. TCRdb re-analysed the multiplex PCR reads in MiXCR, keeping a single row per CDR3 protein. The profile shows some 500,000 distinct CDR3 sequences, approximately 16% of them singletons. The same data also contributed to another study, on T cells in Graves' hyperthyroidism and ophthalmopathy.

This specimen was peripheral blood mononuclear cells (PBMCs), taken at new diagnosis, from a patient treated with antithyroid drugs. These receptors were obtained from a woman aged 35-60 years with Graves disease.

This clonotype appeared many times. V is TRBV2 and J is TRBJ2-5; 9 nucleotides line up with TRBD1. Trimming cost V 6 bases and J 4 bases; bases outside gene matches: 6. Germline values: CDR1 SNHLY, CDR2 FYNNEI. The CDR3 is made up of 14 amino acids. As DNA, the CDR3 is TGTGCCAGCAGGGCCAAGACAGGGGGAGAGACCCAGTACTTC. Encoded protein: CASRAKTGGETQYF.

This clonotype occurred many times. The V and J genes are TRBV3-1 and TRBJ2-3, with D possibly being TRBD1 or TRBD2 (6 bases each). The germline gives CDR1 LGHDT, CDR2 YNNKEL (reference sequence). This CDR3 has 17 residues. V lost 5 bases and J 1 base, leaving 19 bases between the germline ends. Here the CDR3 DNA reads TGTGCCAGCAGCTCCAACGGGGGAGAGGGGGGCACAGATACGCAGTATTTT. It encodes CASSSNGGEGGTDTQYF.